Below, 20 T cell receptor beta chains from the same sample are listed, as sequenced in a study of CD8 T cells in Susac syndrome. Random hexamers were used to reverse transcribe the RNA input (roughly 0.5 to 1 ug). From the immunoSEQ multiplex PCR reads, TCRdb called clonotypes with MiXCR, one entry per CDR3 protein. The table includes some 240,000 distinct CDR3 sequences, about 95% detected once. Sequencing input: CD4+ T cells from PBMCs. All receptors come from a human donor with Susac syndrome.

V is TRBV7-9 and J is TRBJ2-7; D assignment may be TRBD1 or TRBD2 (6 bases each). V lost 5 bases and J lost 5, with 13 bases in between. Germline-derived CDR1 and CDR2 are SEHNR and FQNEAQ (reference sequence). This CDR3 is built from 13 residues. The CDR3 nucleotides read TGTGCCAGCAGCCTGGAGGGGGTCCACGAGCAGTACTTC. This gives the protein CASSLEGVHEQYF.

The chain has TRBV25-1 and TRBJ2-1, with TRBD1 matching over 10 bases. The germline V gene encodes CDR1 MGHDK and CDR2 SYGVNS. Trimming at V came to 2 bases and at J to 8 bases, leaving 9 bases not matched to a gene. This CDR3 is built from 16 residues. The CDR3: CASSEGGTGDVDEQFF. Written as DNA, the CDR3 is TGTGCCAGCAGTGAAGGGGGGACAGGGGATGTAGATGAGCAGTTCTTC.

This chain joins TRBV5-1 and TRBJ2-3; the D is unclear. V lost 0 bases and J lost 2, with 7 bases in between. The CDR3 has 14 amino acids. Germline values: CDR1 SGHRS, CDR2 YFSETQ. The chain's CDR3 is CASSLESDTDTQYF. The CDR3 nucleotides read TGCGCCAGCAGCTTGGAATCGGACACAGATACGCAGTATTTT. The entire variable domain, with the rest obtained from reference TRBV5-1 and TRBJ2-3, is as follows: KAGVTQTPRYLIKTRGQQVTLSCSPISGHRSVSWYQQTPGQGLQFLFEYFSETQRNKGNFPGRFSGRQFSNSRSEMNVSTLELGDSALYLCASSLESDTDTQYFGPGTRLTVL.

For this clonotype: The junction differs from germline at one of its ends, possibly a read error. The rearrangement joins TRBV27 to TRBJ1-2; 8 bases are a match to TRBD1. The CDR3 loop spans 14 amino acids. Per germline, CDR1 MNHEY and CDR2 SMNVEV (reference sequence). Here the CDR3 DNA reads TGTGCCAGCAGTTCAACCGGGACAGGACATGGCTGCACCTTC. Amino acid sequence: CASSSTGTGHGCTF.

J is TRBJ2-7 and V is TRBV15, with D uncertain. Germline V gives CDR1 LNHNV, CDR2 YYDKDF (reference sequence). V shed 2 bases and J shed 2 bases, with 13 bases lying between them. This CDR3 is 15 amino acids long. The CDR3 spells CATSRTTTQTYEQYF. The CDR3 coding sequence is TGTGCCACCAGCAGAACAACGACCCAGACCTACGAGCAGTACTTC.

The chain couples TRBV30 to TRBJ2-7, with 8 bases matching TRBD1. The CDR3 loop spans 12 amino acids. The V and J ends lost 3 bases and 3 bases, in that order; junction bases with no gene match: 1. Germline CDR1 reads GTSNPN; CDR2 reads SVGIG (reference sequence). CDR3: CAWSGQGYEQYF. In nucleotides, the CDR3 is TGTGCCTGGAGCGGACAGGGCTACGAGCAGTACTTC.

The chain recombines TRBV12-3 or TRBV12-4 with TRBJ1-1; D gene ambiguous. V lost 3 bases, J lost 0 bases, and 8 bases lay in between. This CDR3 is 14 amino acids long. CDR3 sequence: CASSFARVNTEAFF. The CDR3 DNA sequence: TGTGCCAGCAGTTTTGCCCGCGTGAACACTGAAGCTTTCTTT.

This rearrangement joins TRBV20-1 to TRBJ1-3; D is undetermined. CDR1 and CDR2 from the germline V gene are DFQATT and SNEGSKA (reference sequence). This CDR3 comprises 15 residues. Trimming cost V 3 bases and J 0 bases, with 12 bases left between them. This CDR3 is CSASNTLSSGNTIYF. As DNA, the CDR3 is TGCAGTGCTAGTAATACCCTTAGCTCTGGAAACACCATATATTTT.

The CDR3 sequence: CSARFRNEQFF. The CDR3 DNA reads TGCAGTGCTAGATTCCGGAATGAGCAGTTCTTC. The chain joins TRBV20-1 to TRBJ2-1; D remains unclear. CDR3 length: 11 amino acids. The V end was cut by 2 bases, the J end by 7 bases, with 6 bases between. CDR1 and CDR2 from the germline V gene are DFQATT and SNEGSKA (reference sequence).

The chain employs TRBV9 and TRBJ2-2; either TRBD1 or TRBD2 may supply D (5 bases each). The CDR3 is 16 amino acids. V gave up 0 bases and J gave up 6 bases, with 15 bases separating them. Germline V CDR1 and CDR2: SGDLS, YYNGEE. CDR3 amino acids: CASSVVPSRGAGELFF. The DNA of the CDR3 is TGTGCCAGCAGCGTAGTCCCCTCTAGAGGGGCCGGGGAGCTGTTTTTT.

The chain combines TRBV5-1 with TRBJ2-3; 8 bases map to TRBD2. This CDR3 spans 14 amino acids. V lost 6 bases, J lost 4 bases, and 7 bases stayed unmatched. CDR1 and CDR2 from the germline V gene are SGHRS and YFSETQ. The CDR3 loop reads CASKTPGGSDTQYF. In DNA form, the CDR3 reads TGCGCCAGCAAAACCCCGGGGGGGTCAGATACGCAGTATTTT.

V usage is TRBV9 and J usage is TRBJ1-1; TRBD1 agrees at 7 bases. CDR3 length: 16 amino acids. V lost 0 bases to trimming and J lost 0 bases; unmatched junction nucleotides: 5. Germline loops: CDR1 SGDLS, CDR2 YYNGEE. CDR3 nucleotide sequence: TGTGCCAGCAGCGTAGGAACAGGGGTCATGAACACTGAAGCTTTCTTT. Its protein is CASSVGTGVMNTEAFF.

V is TRBV20-1 and J is TRBJ2-3; D gene ambiguous. V shed 8 bases and J shed 1 base, with 16 bases lying between them. The V gene's germline CDR1 is DFQATT and CDR2 SNEGSKA (reference sequence). The CDR3 contains 14 residues. CDR3 sequence: CSTPPASGTDTQYF. The CDR3 DNA reads TGCAGTACCCCCCCGGCGTCGGGCACAGATACGCAGTATTTT.

The chain has TRBV3-1 and TRBJ1-2; D remains ambiguous. The CDR3 loop spans 17 amino acids. V was shortened by 0 bases and J by 1 base, with 15 bases between the two germline ends. In germline, CDR1 is LGHDT, CDR2 YNNKEL (reference sequence). CDR3 in amino acids: CASSQDLAAGYNYGYTF. The CDR3 nucleotides are TGTGCCAGCAGCCAAGATCTGGCGGCAGGCTATAACTATGGCTACACCTTC.

This chain connects TRBV20-1 to TRBJ2-3; 9 nucleotides align to TRBD2. Germline V gives CDR1 DFQATT, CDR2 SNEGSKA (reference sequence). The CDR3 loop spans 14 amino acids. V dropped 2 bases and J dropped 0; count of bases not matched to a gene: 0. The CDR3 bases are TGCAGTGCTAGACTAGCGGGGAGCACAGATACGCAGTATTTT. As protein: CSARLAGSTDTQYF.

The genes are TRBV7-2 and TRBJ2-5; TRBD2 might be the D (5 bases). Trimming left V 4 bases short and J 5 bases short, with 8 bases between. CDR1 SGHTA and CDR2 FQGNSA come from the germline V gene. This CDR3 region has 12 residues. The CDR3 loop is CASSYLAETQYF. The DNA for the CDR3 is TGTGCCAGCAGCTACCTAGCTGAGACCCAGTACTTC.

The CDR3 here is CASSQVGQGNWQFF. The CDR3 region has the DNA TGTGCCAGCAGCCAAGTGGGACAGGGAAATTGGCAGTTCTTC. This chain links TRBV3-1 with TRBJ2-1, with 9 bases matching TRBD1. Germline CDR1 LGHDT, CDR2 YNNKEL (reference sequence). CDR3 length: 14 residues. The V segment lost 1 base and the J segment 12 bases; nucleotides outside the gene matches: 7.

The chain couples TRBV11-1 to TRBJ2-5; 7 bases fit TRBD1. V lost 5 bases to trimming and J lost 4 bases; unmatched junction nucleotides: 13. The CDR3 length is 16 residues. The germline V gene encodes CDR1 SGHAT and CDR2 FQDESV (reference sequence). In DNA, the CDR3 is TGTGCCAGCAGCCCTCTCCACTTACAGGGGCGAGAGACCCAGTACTTC. It yields the protein CASSPLHLQGRETQYF.

The chain uses TRBV3-1 and TRBJ2-7; TRBD2 agrees at 10 bases. The CDR3 runs to 15 residues. The junction had 8 bases not matched to a gene; V was cut back by 7 bases and J by 2 bases. From germline, CDR1 is LGHDT and CDR2 YNNKEL (reference sequence). The CDR3 region is CASTQSGRGAYEQYF. Here the CDR3 DNA reads TGTGCCAGCACCCAGAGCGGGAGGGGGGCCTACGAGCAGTACTTC.

The CDR3 bases are TGCAGTGCTAGAGTAGCGGGAGAGGGTGAGCAGTTCTTC. Protein sequence: CSARVAGEGEQFF. The chain is built from TRBV20-1 and TRBJ2-1; TRBD2 matches 9 bases. V lost 1 base, J lost 9 bases, and 4 bases stayed unmatched. Looked up from germline, CDR1 is DFQATT and CDR2 is SNEGSKA (reference sequence). This CDR3 has 13 amino acids.